This T cell receptor beta chain originates from a study of T-cell memory formation after mild COVID-19. Study in general: TCR clusters largely stayed donor specific. Findings and limits, study-wide: Pre-infection memory contained some responding clones, which suggested that cross-reactive memory had joined.

In its sample, this clonotype was seen many times. What it binds is not known. The V end lost 0 bases, the J end lost 5 bases, and 16 bases lay between the germline ends. Germline values: CDR1 MGHRA, CDR2 YSYEKL. The CDR3 runs 16 residues. Constant-segment primers served in 5'RACE that generated TCR alpha and TCR beta cDNA libraries bearing sample barcodes and UMIs. TCRdb re-called the 5' RACE reads through MiXCR, storing one row per CDR3 protein. The repertoire holds about 270,000 distinct CDR3 sequences, with under 20% as singletons. The receptor comes from a young man who had mild COVID-19 (a few samples of this study predate the infection). Cell type and time point are not known. The chain recombines TRBV4-1 with TRBJ1-1; the D gene is possibly TRBD1 (5 bases). Sequencing was performed on PBMCs or a T cell subset sorted from them (not recorded which). CDR3 coding DNA: TGCGCCAGCAGCCAAGAAGGGAGCCTTTGGGGGACTGAAGCTTTCTTT. Its translation: CASSQEGSLWGTEAFF.